This TCR beta chain appears in the sequencing data of a study of T cells after yellow fever vaccination. Study background: Fractions of low cell number were prepared using SMART-Seq v4 Ultra Low Input.

Trimming removed 7 bases from V and 6 bases from J, with 12 bases in between. Germline V lookup: CDR1 DFQATT, CDR2 SNEGSKA (reference sequence). This CDR3 comprises 12 residues. This clonotype was seen more than once but under ten times. Its cognate antigen is unknown. Overall study results and limits: Reappearance after the booster was seen for most primary-vaccination clones, at roughly 96% CD4 and less than 90% CD8. FACS-sorted repertoires could contain abundant clonotypes contaminating from the bulk population.

TCR cDNA, made by 5'RACE template switching, carried an added universal primer site and UMIs. MiXCR, applied by TCRdb to the 5' RACE reads, yields one record per CDR3 protein. The sample includes 500,000 to 650,000 distinct CDR3 sequences, 12% seen only once; the top ten take just under 15%. This clonotype originated in a man between 25 and 39 years old who received the YFV17D yellow fever vaccine. The chain is built from TRBV20-1 and TRBJ2-2; D is possibly TRBD2 (7 bases). The input for sequencing was PBMCs, taken on the day of the yellow fever booster vaccination. The CDR3 DNA is TGCAGTGTAGGGGGGGACCCCGGGGAGCTGTTTTTT. This encodes CSVGGDPGELFF.